This T cell receptor beta chain comes out of a study of T-cell memory formation after mild COVID-19. Overall study findings and caveats: Contracting clones localized mainly to CM and EM when CD4+ and mainly to EMRA when CD8+. CD4/CD8 balance held among clones contracting day 15 to 85, and later expanders leaned CD4+.

This clonotype was seen a few times. What it binds is not known. The CDR3 contains 16 residues. V lost 3 bases to trimming and J lost 0 bases, with 15 bases between them. Via MiXCR, TCRdb re-called the 5' RACE reads, giving one row per CDR3 protein. The table records 450,000 or so distinct CDR3 sequences, roughly 23% of them present only once. The V gene is TRBV12-3 or TRBV12-4, the J gene TRBJ2-7; TRBD1 might be the D (6 bases). This receptor was identified in an adult woman who had mild COVID-19 (a few samples of this study predate the infection). Cell type and time point are not known. The specimen was PBMCs or a T cell subset sorted from them (not recorded which). The CDR3 here is CASSFLSTTGSYEQYF. Here the CDR3 DNA reads TGTGCCAGCAGTTTTTTAAGTACGACAGGCTCCTACGAGCAGTACTTC.